This T cell receptor beta chain was observed in a study of PD-1 blockade in mismatch repair-deficient tumors. Germline CDR1 and CDR2: SGHRS and YFSETQ. The CDR3 runs to 14 residues. The ends were cut back, 0 bases at V and 4 bases at J, with 10 bases in the middle. Some clones are missing from TCRdb's copy, which holds only in-frame ones; the method was immunoSEQ multiplex PCR. This repertoire shows 40,000 to 60,000 clones, around 73% found once; its top ten account for 3.3%. Sequencing used peripheral blood, obtained 4 weeks after starting pembrolizumab. The TCR originated in an adult with mismatch repair-deficient cancer. The chain couples TRBV5-1 to TRBJ1-2; D uncertain. CDR3 region: CASSLEVTLYGYTF. The DNA of the CDR3 is TGCGCCAGCAGCTTGGAGGTGACCCTCTATGGCTACACCTTC.